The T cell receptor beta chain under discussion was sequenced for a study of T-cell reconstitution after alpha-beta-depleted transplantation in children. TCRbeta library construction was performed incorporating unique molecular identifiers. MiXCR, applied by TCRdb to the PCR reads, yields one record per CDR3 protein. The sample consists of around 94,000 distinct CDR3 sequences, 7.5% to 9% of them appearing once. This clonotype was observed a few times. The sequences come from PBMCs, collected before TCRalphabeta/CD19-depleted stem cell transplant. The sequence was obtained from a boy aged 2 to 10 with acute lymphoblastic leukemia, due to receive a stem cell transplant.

CDR3 bases: TGTGCCGCGTGGGGGGGAGGAGAGACCCAGTACTTC. Translating it yields CAAWGGGETQYF. This chain connects TRBV6-6 to TRBJ2-5, with 7 bases lining up with TRBD2. V lost 11 bases to trimming and J lost 4 bases; unmatched junction nucleotides: 7. The CDR3 is 12 amino acids. Germline CDR1 MNHNY, CDR2 SVGAGI (reference sequence).